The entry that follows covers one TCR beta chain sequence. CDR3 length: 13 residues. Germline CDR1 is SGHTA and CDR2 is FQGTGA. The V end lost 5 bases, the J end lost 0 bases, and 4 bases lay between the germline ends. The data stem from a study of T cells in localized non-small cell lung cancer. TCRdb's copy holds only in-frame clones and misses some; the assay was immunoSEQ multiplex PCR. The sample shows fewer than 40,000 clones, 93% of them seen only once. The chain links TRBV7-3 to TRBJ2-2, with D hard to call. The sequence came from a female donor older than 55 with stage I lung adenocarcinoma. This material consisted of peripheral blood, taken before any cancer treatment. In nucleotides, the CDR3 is TGTGCCAGCAGCCGCACGAACACCGGGGAGCTGTTTTTT. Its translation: CASSRTNTGELFF.